Described below is a single TCR beta chain sequence and its context. This CDR3 region has 18 residues. J was trimmed by 4 bases and V by 1 base; bases with no gene match: 11. CDR1 is SGHVS, CDR2 FNYEAQ, per germline. This entry is derived from a study of blood T cell repertoires in COVID-19. Looking at the study overall: In each case, the material was cDNA or gDNA derived from T cells, B-cell-depleted T cells, or PBMCs.

Clones were sequenced by immunoSEQ multiplex PCR, and TCRdb holds only the in-frame ones, with some missing. The data hold some 120,000 clones, with around 83% observed a single time. The sample consisted of peripheral blood. The chain has TRBV7-6 and TRBJ2-3; TRBD2 matches at 10 bases. The receptor's source is a man in his forties with acute or convalescent COVID-19. CDR3 loop: CASSLVLAGASTPDTQYF. The DNA for the CDR3 is TGTGCCAGCAGCTTAGTTCTAGCGGGGGCCTCAACCCCAGATACGCAGTATTTT.